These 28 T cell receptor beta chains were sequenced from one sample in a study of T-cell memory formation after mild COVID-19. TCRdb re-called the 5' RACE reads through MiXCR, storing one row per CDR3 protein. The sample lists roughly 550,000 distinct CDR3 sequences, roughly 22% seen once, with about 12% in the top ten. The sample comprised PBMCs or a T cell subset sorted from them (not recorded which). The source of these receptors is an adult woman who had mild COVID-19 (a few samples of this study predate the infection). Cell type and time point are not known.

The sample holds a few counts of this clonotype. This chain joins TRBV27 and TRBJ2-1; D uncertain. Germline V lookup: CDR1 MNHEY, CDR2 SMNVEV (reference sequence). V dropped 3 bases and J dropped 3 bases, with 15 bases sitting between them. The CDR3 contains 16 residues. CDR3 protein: CASSFGPSTLYNEQFF. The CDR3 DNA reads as TGTGCCAGCAGTTTCGGACCATCAACCCTCTACAATGAGCAGTTCTTC.

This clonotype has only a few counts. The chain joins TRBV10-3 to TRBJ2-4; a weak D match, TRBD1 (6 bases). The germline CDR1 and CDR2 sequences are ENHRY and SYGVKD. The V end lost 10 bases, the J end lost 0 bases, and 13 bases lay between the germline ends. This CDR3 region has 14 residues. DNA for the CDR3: TGTGCCACTAGACAGGATCTAGCCAAAAACATTCAGTACTTC. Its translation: CATRQDLAKNIQYF.

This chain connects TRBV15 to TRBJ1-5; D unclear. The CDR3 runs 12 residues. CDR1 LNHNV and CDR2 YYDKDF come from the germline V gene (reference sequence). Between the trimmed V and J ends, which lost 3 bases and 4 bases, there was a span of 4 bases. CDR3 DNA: TGTGCCACCAGCAGCACGAATCAGCCCCAGCATTTT. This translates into CATSSTNQPQHF. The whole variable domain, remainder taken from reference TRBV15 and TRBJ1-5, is DAMVIQNPRYQVTQFGKPVTLSCSQTLNHNVMYWYQQKSSQAPKLLFHYYDKDFNNEADTPDNFQSRRPNTSFCFLDIRSPGLGDTAMYLCATSSTNQPQHFGDGTRLSIL.

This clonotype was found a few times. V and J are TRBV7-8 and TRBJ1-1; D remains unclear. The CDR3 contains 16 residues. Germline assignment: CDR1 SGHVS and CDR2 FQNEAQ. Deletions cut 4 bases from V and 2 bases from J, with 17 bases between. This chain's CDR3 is CASSSAFRGINTEAFF. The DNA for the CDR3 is TGTGCCAGCAGCTCCGCGTTTAGAGGGATTAACACTGAAGCTTTCTTT.

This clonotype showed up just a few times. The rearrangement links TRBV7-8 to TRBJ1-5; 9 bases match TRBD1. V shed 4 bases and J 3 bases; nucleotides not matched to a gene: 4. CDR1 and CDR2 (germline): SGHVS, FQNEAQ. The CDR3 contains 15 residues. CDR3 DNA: TGTGCCAGCAGCTGGGACAGGGAGACCAATCAGCCCCAGCATTTT. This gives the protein CASSWDRETNQPQHF.

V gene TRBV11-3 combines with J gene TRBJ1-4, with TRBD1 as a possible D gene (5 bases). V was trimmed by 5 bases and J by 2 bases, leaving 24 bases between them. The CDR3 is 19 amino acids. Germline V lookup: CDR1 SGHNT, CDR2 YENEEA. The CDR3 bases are TGTGCCAGCAGCCAGGCCCTCTCCGGGACGTGGGGGACTAATGAAAAACTGTTTTTT. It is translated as CASSQALSGTWGTNEKLFF.

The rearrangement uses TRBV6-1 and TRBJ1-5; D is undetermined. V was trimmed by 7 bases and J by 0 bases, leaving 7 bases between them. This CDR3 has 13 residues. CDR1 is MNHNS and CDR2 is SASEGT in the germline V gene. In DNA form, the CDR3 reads TGTGCCAGCACGAGATATAGCAATCAGCCCCAGCATTTT. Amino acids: CASTRYSNQPQHF.

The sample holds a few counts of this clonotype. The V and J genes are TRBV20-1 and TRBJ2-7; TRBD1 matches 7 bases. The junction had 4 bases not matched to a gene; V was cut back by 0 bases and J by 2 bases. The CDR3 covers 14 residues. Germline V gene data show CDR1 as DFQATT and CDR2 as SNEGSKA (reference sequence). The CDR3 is CSARDGQGAYEQYF. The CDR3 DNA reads TGCAGTGCTAGAGATGGCCAGGGGGCCTACGAGCAGTACTTC.

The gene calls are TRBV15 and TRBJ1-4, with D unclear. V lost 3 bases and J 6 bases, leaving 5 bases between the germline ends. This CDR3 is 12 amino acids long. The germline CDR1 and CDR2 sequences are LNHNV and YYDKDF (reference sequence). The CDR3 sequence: CATSRRDEKLFF. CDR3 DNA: TGTGCCACCAGCAGGAGGGATGAAAAACTGTTTTTT.

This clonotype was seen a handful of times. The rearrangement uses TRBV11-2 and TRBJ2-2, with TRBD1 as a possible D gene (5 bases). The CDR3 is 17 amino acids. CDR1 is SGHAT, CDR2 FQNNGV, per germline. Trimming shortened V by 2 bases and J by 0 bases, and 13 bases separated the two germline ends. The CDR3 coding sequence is TGTGCCAGCAGCTTATTTGGTGGGGCCCCGAACACCGGGGAGCTGTTTTTT. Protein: CASSLFGGAPNTGELFF.

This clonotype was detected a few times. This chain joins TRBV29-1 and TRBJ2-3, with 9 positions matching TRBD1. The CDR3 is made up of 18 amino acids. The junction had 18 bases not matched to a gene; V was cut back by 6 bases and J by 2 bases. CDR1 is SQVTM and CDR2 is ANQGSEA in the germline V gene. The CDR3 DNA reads TGCAGCGTGAACCTCCGGGACAGGGCAGAACTAGTCACAGATACGCAGTATTTT. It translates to CSVNLRDRAELVTDTQYF.

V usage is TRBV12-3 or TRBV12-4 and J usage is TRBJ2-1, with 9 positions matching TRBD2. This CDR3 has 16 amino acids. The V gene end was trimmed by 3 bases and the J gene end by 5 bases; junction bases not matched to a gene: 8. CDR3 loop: CASSLGLAGYHNEQFF. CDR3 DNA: TGTGCCAGCAGTTTGGGGCTAGCGGGATACCACAATGAGCAGTTCTTC.

CDR3 sequence reads: CASGLVPRTAQETQYF. The CDR3 nucleotides are TGTGCTAGTGGTTTGGTACCCCGGACAGCCCAAGAGACCCAGTACTTC. V usage is TRBV12-5 and J usage is TRBJ2-5; D perhaps matches TRBD1 (6 bases). CDR1 is LGHNT, CDR2 FRNRAP, per germline. This CDR3 has 16 residues. Trimming took off 0 bases at V and 1 base at J, with 12 bases between the two ends.

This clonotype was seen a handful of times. CDR3 residues: CASSPRAGGSYEQYF. DNA for the CDR3: TGTGCCAGCTCACCACGAGCGGGAGGTAGTTACGAGCAGTACTTC. The chain combines TRBV18 with TRBJ2-7; 9 nucleotides line up with TRBD2. Germline-derived CDR1 and CDR2 are KGHSH and LQKENI. Unmatched junction bases numbered 5, after V lost 1 base and J lost 4 bases. The CDR3 is made up of 15 amino acids.

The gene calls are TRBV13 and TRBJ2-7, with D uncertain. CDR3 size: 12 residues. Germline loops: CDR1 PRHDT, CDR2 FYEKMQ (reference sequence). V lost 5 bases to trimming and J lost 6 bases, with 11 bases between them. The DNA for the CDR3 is TGTGCCAGCAGCACCAAACCGGGCGAGCAGTACTTC. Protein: CASSTKPGEQYF.

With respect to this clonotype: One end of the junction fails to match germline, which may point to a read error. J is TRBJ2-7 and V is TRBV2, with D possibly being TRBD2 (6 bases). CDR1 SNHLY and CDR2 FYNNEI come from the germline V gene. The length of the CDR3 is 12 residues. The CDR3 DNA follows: TGTGCCAGCACGCGGGATGTCGGGACCAACTATTTC. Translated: CASTRDVGTNYF.

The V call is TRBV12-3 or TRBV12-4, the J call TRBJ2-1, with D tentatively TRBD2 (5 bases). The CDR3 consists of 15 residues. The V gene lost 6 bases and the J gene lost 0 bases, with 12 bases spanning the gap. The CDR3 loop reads CASRGALSSYNEQFF. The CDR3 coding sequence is TGTGCCAGCAGGGGAGCCCTCAGCTCCTACAATGAGCAGTTCTTC.

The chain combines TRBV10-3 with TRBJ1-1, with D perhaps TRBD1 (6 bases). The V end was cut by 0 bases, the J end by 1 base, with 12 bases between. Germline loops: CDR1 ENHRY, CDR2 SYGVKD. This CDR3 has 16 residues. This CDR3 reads CAISESRQGSNTEAFF. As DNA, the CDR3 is TGTGCCATCAGTGAGTCCAGGCAGGGGTCGAACACTGAAGCTTTCTTT.

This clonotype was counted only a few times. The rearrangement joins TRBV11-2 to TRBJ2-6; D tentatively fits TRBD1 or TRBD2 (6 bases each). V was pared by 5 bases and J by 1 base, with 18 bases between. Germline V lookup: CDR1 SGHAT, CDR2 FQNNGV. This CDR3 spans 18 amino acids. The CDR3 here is CASSPLFPGASGANVLTF. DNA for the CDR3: TGTGCCAGCAGCCCTCTATTCCCGGGGGCTTCTGGGGCCAACGTCCTGACTTTC.

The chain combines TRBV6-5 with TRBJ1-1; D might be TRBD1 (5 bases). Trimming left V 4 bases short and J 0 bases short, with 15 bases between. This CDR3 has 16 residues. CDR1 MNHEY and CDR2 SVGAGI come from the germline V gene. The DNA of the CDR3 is TGTGCCAGCAGTTCATCCAGGGCGGAGCTGAACACTGAAGCTTTCTTT. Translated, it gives CASSSSRAELNTEAFF.

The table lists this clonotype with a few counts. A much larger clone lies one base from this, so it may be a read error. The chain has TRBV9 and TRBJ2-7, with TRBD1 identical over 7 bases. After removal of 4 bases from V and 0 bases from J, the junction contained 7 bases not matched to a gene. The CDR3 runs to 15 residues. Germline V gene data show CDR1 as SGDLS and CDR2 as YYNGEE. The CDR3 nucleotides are TGTGCCAGCAGCCCCTCCGGGACAGCCTCCTACGAGCAGTACTTC. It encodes CASSPSGTASYEQYF.

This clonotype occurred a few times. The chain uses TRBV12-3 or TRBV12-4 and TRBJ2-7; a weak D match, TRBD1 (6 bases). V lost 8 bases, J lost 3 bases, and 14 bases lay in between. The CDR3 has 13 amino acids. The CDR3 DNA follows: TGTGCCAGCGGGACAACCCAACTCTACGAGCAGTACTTC. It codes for CASGTTQLYEQYF.

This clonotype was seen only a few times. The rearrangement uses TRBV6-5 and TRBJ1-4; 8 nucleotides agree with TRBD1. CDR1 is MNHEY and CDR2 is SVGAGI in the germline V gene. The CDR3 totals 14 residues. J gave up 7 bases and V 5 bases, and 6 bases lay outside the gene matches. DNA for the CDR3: TGTGCCAGCAGTCCCAGGGGGCGCGCTGAAAAACTGTTTTTT. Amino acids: CASSPRGRAEKLFF.

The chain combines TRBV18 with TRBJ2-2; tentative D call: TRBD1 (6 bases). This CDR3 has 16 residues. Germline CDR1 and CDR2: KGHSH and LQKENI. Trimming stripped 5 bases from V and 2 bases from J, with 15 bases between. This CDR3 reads CASSSDSEHNTGELFF. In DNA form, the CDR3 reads TGTGCCAGCTCATCGGACAGCGAACACAACACCGGGGAGCTGTTTTTT.

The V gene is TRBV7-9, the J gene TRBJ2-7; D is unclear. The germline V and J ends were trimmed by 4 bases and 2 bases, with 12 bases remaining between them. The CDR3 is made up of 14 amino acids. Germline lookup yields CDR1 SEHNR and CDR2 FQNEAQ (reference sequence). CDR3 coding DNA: TGTGCCAGCAGCTCTGGCGATAGGCCCTACGAGCAGTACTTC. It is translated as CASSSGDRPYEQYF.

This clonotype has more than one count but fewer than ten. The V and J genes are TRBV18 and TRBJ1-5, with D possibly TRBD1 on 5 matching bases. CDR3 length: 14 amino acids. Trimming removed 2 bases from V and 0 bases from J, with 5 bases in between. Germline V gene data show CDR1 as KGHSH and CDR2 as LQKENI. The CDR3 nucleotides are TGTGCCAGCTCACCAGGGGGTAGCAATCAGCCCCAGCATTTT. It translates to CASSPGGSNQPQHF.

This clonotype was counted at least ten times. CDR3 in amino acids: CASSLDRRTDTQYF. The CDR3 DNA reads TGTGCCAGCAGTTTGGACAGGCGCACAGATACGCAGTATTTT. The chain has TRBV12-3 or TRBV12-4 and TRBJ2-3; 7 bases are shared with TRBD1. The trim removed 3 bases at V and 1 base at J, leaving 1 base unmatched. The CDR3 extends over 14 amino acids.

The CDR3 nucleotides are TGTGCCAGCAGTCCGCCCGGGACTAGCGGGAGGGGTTACTCCTACGAGCAGTACTTC. Translating it yields CASSPPGTSGRGYSYEQYF. The chain couples TRBV12-3 or TRBV12-4 to TRBJ2-7; 16 nucleotides line up with TRBD2. The CDR3 extends over 19 amino acids. J gave up 0 bases and V 5 bases, and 10 bases lay outside the gene matches.